The 10 T cell receptor beta chains given below trace back to one sample, sequenced in a study of blood T cell repertoires in COVID-19. Assay used: immunoSEQ multiplex PCR; TCRdb lists only in-frame clones, some missing. This sample has some 80,000 clones; around 76% occur once, and the top ten carry roughly 20%. The sample taken for sequencing was peripheral blood. The receptor source for this set is an elderly woman with active or convalescent COVID-19.

This chain connects TRBV9 to TRBJ2-2; 7 positions match TRBD2. There are 16 residues in the CDR3. V lost 0 bases to trimming and J lost 7 bases; unmatched junction nucleotides: 9. Germline V gene lookup returns CDR1 SGDLS and CDR2 YYNGEE. This chain's CDR3 is CASSVASGPNGGELFF. For the CDR3, the DNA is TGTGCCAGCAGCGTAGCTAGCGGTCCTAACGGCGGGGAGCTGTTTTTT.

The chain joins TRBV11-2 to TRBJ1-2; 10 nucleotides line up with TRBD1. Germline V CDR1 and CDR2: SGHAT, FQNNGV. The CDR3 runs to 13 residues. V lost 3 bases to trimming and J lost 8 bases; unmatched junction nucleotides: 3. The CDR3: CASSLDRGGGYTF. In DNA, the CDR3 is TGTGCCAGCAGCTTGGACAGGGGGGGAGGCTACACCTTC.

This chain uses TRBV6-7 with TRBJ2-5; 14 nucleotides align to TRBD2. TRBV6-7 is assigned to the ORF class and has an uncertain function. The CDR3 consists of 18 residues. The trim removed 2 bases at V and 4 bases at J, leaving 9 bases unmatched. CDR3 sequence reads: CASSYPGLAGEKIETQYF. In DNA, the CDR3 is TGTGCCAGCAGTTACCCGGGACTAGCGGGGGAGAAAATAGAGACCCAGTACTTC.

The CDR3 nucleotides read TGTGCCAGCAGCTCTTTGGGACTTAACACCGGGGAGCTGTTTTTT. Protein: CASSSLGLNTGELFF. The chain combines TRBV7-8 with TRBJ2-2; a possible D gene is TRBD2 (6 bases). Trimming took off 4 bases at V and 2 bases at J, with 11 bases between the two ends. CDR3 size: 15 residues. Looked up from germline, CDR1 is SGHVS and CDR2 is FQNEAQ.

This clone was seen many times. The chain couples TRBV2 to TRBJ1-2; D is perhaps TRBD1 (6 bases). The ends were cut back, 2 bases at V and 4 bases at J, with 11 bases in the middle. The CDR3 loop spans 14 amino acids. The V gene's germline CDR1 is SNHLY and CDR2 FYNNEI. The CDR3 DNA is TGTGCCAGCAGTGAAAGGAGGACAGTCTATGGCTACACCTTC. This translates into CASSERRTVYGYTF.

The chain is built from TRBV27 and TRBJ2-7; TRBD1 might be the D (5 bases). Germline V gene data show CDR1 as MNHEY and CDR2 as SMNVEV (reference sequence). V gave up 2 bases and J gave up 7 bases, with 9 bases separating them. This CDR3 has 12 residues. This chain's CDR3 is CASSLAGAEQYF. The CDR3 DNA follows: TGTGCCAGCAGTTTAGCTGGGGCTGAGCAGTACTTC.

The V gene is TRBV28, the J gene TRBJ2-2; no clear D gene. The V end lost 4 bases, the J end lost 5 bases, and 11 bases lay between the germline ends. Germline CDR1 is MDHEN and CDR2 is SYDVKM. The CDR3 spans 14 residues. CDR3 nucleotide sequence: TGTGCCAGCAGTTCCGTACAGACAACCGGGGAGCTGTTTTTT. Its translation: CASSSVQTTGELFF.

The V and J genes are TRBV6-5 and TRBJ2-5; D is possibly TRBD1 (7 bases). CDR1 is MNHEY and CDR2 is SVGAGI in the germline V gene. V lost 2 bases and J 5 bases, leaving 18 bases between the germline ends. This CDR3 is 16 amino acids long. In nucleotides, the CDR3 is TGTGCCAGCAGTTACGGGTCAGGGGGTGGAGGGGAGACCCAGTACTTC. This codes for CASSYGSGGGGETQYF.

There are a few counts of this clone. Other DNA sequences in this specimen translate into the identical CDR3. The chain employs TRBV5-5 and TRBJ1-5, with D unresolved. Trimming took off 0 bases at V and 5 bases at J, with 6 bases between the two ends. Germline V lookup: CDR1 SGHKS, CDR2 YYEKEE (reference sequence). The CDR3 extends over 13 amino acids. This CDR3 reads CASSLDSYQPQHF. The CDR3 DNA reads as TGTGCCAGCAGCTTGGACAGTTATCAGCCCCAGCATTTT.

This clone has more than one count but fewer than ten. This chain joins TRBV6-5 and TRBJ2-7, with 10 bases aligning to TRBD2. The CDR3 consists of 15 residues. V lost 4 bases and J lost 1; bases outside the gene matches: 4. Germline-derived CDR1 and CDR2 are MNHEY and SVGAGI. The CDR3 DNA sequence: TGTGCCAGCAGTTTGGTGACTAGCGGGTCCTACGAGCAGTACTTC. Residues: CASSLVTSGSYEQYF.